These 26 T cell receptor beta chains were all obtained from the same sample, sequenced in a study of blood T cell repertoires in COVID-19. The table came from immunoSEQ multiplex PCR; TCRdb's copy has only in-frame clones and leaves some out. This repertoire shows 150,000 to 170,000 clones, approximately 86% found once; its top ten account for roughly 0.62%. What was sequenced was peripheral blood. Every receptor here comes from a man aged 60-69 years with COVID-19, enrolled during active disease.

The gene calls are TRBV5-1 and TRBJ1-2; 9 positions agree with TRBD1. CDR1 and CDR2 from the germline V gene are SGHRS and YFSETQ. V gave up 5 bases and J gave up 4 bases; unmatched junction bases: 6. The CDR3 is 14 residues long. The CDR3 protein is CASRGTGLVYGYTF. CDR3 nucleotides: TGCGCCAGCAGGGGGACAGGGCTAGTCTATGGCTACACCTTC.

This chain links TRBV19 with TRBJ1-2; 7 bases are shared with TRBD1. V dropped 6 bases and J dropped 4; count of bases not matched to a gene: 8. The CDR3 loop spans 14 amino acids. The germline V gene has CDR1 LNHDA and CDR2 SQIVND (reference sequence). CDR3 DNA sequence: TGTGCCAGTAGGACGACAGGGAACAGCTATGGCTACACCTTC. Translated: CASRTTGNSYGYTF. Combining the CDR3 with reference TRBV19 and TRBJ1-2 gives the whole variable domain DGGITQSPKYLFRKEGQNVTLSCEQNLNHDAMYWYRQDPGQGLRLIYYSQIVNDFQKGDIAEGYSVSREKKESFPLTVTSAQKNPTAFYLCASRTTGNSYGYTFGSGTRLTVV.

CDR3 residues: CAWSVVRTSYEQYF. CDR3 coding DNA: TGTGCCTGGAGTGTCGTGAGAACCTCCTACGAGCAGTACTTC. The V and J genes are TRBV30 and TRBJ2-7; D call uncertain. V was shortened by 0 bases and J by 0 bases, with 9 bases between the two germline ends. The CDR3 runs to 14 residues. In germline, CDR1 is GTSNPN, CDR2 SVGIG (reference sequence). Combining the CDR3 with reference TRBV30 and TRBJ2-7 gives the whole variable domain SQTIHQWPATLVQPVGSPLSLECTVEGTSNPNLYWYRQAAGRGLQLLFYSVGIGQISSEVPQNLSASRPQDRQFILSSKKLLLSDSGFYLCAWSVVRTSYEQYFGPGTRLTVT.

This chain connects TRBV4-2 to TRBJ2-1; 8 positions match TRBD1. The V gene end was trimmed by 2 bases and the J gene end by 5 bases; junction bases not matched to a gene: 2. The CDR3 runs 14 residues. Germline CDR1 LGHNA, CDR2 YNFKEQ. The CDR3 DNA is TGTGCCAGCAGCCAAAGGGACAGGAACAATGAGCAGTTCTTC. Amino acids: CASSQRDRNNEQFF.

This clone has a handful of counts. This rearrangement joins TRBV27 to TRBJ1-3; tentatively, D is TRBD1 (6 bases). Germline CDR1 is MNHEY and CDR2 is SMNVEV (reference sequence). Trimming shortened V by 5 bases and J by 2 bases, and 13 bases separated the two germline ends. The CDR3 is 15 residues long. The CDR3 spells CASSTHREAGNTIYF. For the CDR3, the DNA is TGTGCCAGCAGTACCCACAGGGAAGCTGGAAACACCATATATTTT.

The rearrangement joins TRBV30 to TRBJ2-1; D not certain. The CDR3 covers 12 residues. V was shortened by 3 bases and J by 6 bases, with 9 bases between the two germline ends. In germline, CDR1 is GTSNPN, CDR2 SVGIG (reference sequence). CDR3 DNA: TGTGCCTGGAGCCCCCTCCCCAATGAGCAGTTCTTC. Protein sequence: CAWSPLPNEQFF.

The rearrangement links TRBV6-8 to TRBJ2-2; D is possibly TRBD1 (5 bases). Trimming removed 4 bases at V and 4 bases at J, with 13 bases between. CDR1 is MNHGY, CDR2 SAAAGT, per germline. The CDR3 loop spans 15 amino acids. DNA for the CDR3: TGTGCCAGCAGTTGGTCAGGGCAGATCACCGGGGAGCTGTTTTTT. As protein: CASSWSGQITGELFF.

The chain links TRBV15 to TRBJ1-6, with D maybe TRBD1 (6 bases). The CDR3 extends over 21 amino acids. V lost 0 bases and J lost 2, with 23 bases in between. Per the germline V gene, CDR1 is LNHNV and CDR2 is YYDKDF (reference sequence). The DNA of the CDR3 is TGTGCCACCAGCAGAGATAGAAGGGGGTTAGGACAGAGCCCCTATAATTCACCCCTCCACTTT. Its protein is CATSRDRRGLGQSPYNSPLHF.

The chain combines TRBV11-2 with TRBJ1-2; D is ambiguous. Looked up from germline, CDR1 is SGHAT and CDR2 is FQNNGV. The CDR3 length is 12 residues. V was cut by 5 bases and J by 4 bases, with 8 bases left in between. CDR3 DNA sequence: TGTGCCAGCAGCCTGGGAGTCTATGGCTACACCTTC. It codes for CASSLGVYGYTF.

The CDR3 nucleotides read TGTGCCAGTAGTATTTCAGCGGGAGGGCGAGAGACCCAGTACTTC. It specifies CASSISAGGRETQYF. The rearrangement links TRBV19 to TRBJ2-5, with 10 bases identical to TRBD2. The length of the CDR3 is 15 residues. After removal of 3 bases from V and 4 bases from J, the junction contained 5 bases not matched to a gene. Germline CDR1 reads LNHDA; CDR2 reads SQIVND (reference sequence).

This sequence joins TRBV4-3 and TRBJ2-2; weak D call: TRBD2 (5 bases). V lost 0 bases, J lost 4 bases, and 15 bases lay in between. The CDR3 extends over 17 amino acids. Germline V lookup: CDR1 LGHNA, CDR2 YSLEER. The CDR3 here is CASSQDLLASGTGELFF. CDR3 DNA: TGCGCCAGCAGCCAAGATCTCCTGGCGAGCGGCACCGGGGAGCTGTTTTTT.

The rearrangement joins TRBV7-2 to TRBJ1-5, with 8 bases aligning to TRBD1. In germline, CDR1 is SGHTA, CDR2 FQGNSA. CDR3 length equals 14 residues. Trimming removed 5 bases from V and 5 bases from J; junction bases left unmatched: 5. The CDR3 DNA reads TGTGCCAGCAGCGACGGACAGGGTTATCAGCCCCAGCATTTT. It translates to CASSDGQGYQPQHF.

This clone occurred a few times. CDR3 nucleotides: TGTGCCAGCAGCTTAGCCGGGACAGGGAACTATGGCTACACCTTC. Amino acid sequence: CASSLAGTGNYGYTF. The rearrangement links TRBV11-2 to TRBJ1-2; 9 positions match TRBD1. Trimming removed 1 base from V and 2 bases from J; junction bases left unmatched: 2. The CDR3 has 15 amino acids. Germline CDR1 and CDR2: SGHAT and FQNNGV.

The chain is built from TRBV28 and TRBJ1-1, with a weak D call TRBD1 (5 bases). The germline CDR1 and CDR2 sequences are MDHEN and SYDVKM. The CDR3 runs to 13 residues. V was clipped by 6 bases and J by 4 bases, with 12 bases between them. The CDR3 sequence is CASRIEGVTEAFF. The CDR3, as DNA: TGTGCCAGCAGGATAGAAGGGGTCACTGAAGCTTTCTTT.

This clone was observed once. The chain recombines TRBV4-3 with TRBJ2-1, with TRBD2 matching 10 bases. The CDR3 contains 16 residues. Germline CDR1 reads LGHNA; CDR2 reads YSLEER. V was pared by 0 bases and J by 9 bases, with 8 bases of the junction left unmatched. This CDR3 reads CASSQDPRLAGREQFF. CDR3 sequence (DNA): TGCGCCAGCAGCCAAGATCCGCGACTAGCGGGTCGTGAGCAGTTCTTC.

The CDR3 is CAWSLTGGEEPQHF. The CDR3 nucleotides are TGTGCCTGGAGTCTGACAGGGGGCGAGGAGCCCCAGCATTTT. This sequence joins TRBV30 and TRBJ1-5; 10 positions match TRBD1. This CDR3 comprises 14 residues. V was clipped by 2 bases and J by 8 bases; unmatched bases: 6. The germline V gene has CDR1 GTSNPN and CDR2 SVGIG (reference sequence).

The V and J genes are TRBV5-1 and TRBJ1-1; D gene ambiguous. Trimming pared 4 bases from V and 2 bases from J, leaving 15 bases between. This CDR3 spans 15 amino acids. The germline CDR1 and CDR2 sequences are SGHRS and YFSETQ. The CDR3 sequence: CASSLGGRVNTEAFF. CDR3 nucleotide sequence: TGCGCCAGCAGCCTGGGAGGGCGAGTCAACACTGAAGCTTTCTTT.

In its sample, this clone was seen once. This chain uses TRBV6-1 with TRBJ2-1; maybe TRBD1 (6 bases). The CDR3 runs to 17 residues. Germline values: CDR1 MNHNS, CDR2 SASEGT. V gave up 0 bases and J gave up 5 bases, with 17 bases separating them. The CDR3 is CASSEAGTRGPHNEQFF. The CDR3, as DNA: TGTGCCAGCAGTGAAGCTGGGACCAGGGGTCCACACAATGAGCAGTTCTTC.

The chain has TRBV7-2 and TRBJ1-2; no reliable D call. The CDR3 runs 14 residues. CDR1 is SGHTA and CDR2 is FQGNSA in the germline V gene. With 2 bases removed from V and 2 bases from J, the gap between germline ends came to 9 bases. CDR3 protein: CASSLTGINYGYTF. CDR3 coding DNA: TGTGCCAGCAGCTTAACCGGGATCAACTATGGCTACACCTTC.

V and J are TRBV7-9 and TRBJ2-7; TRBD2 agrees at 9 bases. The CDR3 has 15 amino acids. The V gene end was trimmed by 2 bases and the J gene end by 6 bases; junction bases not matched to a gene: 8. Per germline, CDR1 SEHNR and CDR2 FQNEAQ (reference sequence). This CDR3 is CASSLLRGGLSEQYF. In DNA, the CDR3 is TGTGCCAGCAGCTTACTGCGGGGGGGGTTAAGCGAGCAGTACTTC.

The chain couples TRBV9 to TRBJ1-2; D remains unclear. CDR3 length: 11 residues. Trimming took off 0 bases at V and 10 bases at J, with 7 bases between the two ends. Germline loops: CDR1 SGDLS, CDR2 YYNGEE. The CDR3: CASSVADHYTF. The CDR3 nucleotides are TGTGCCAGCAGCGTAGCAGATCACTACACCTTC. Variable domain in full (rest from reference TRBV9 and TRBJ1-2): DSGVTQTPKHLITATGQRVTLRCSPRSGDLSVYWYQQSLDQGLQFLIQYYNGEERAKGNILERFSAQQFPDLHSELNLSSLELGDSALYFCASSVADHYTFGSGTRLTVV.

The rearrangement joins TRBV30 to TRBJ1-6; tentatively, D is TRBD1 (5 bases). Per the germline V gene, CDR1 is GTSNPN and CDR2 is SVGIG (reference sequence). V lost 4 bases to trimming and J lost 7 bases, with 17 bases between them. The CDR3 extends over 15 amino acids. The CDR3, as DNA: TGTGCCTGGAACACAGGTCACCTGAGGAATTCACCCCTCCACTTT. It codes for CAWNTGHLRNSPLHF.

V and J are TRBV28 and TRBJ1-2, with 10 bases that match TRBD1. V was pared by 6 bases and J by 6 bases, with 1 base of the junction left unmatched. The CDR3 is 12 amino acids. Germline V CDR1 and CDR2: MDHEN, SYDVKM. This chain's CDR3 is CASRGTGDGYTF. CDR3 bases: TGTGCCAGCAGAGGGACAGGGGATGGCTACACCTTC.

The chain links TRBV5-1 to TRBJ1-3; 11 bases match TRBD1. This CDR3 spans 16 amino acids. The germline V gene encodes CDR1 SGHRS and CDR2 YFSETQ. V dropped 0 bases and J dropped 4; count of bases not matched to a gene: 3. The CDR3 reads CASSLGTGGPGNTIYF. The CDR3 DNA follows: TGCGCCAGCAGCTTGGGGACAGGGGGCCCGGGAAACACCATATATTTT.

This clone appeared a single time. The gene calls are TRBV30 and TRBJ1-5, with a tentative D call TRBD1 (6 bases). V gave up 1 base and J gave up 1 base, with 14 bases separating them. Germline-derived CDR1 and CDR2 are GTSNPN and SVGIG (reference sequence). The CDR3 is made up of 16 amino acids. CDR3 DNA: TGTGCCTGGAGTGGTGGGGGCAGTTTGAGCAATCAGCCCCAGCATTTT. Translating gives CAWSGGGSLSNQPQHF. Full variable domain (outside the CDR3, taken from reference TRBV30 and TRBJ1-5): SQTIHQWPATLVQPVGSPLSLECTVEGTSNPNLYWYRQAAGRGLQLLFYSVGIGQISSEVPQNLSASRPQDRQFILSSKKLLLSDSGFYLCAWSGGGSLSNQPQHFGDGTRLSIL.

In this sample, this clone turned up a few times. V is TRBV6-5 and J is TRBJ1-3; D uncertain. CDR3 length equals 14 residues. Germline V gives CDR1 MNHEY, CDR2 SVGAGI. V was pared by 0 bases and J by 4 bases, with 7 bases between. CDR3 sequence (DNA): TGTGCCAGCAGTTACTCTGAGTTCGGAAACACCATATATTTT. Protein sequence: CASSYSEFGNTIYF.